Each of the 29 T cell receptor beta chains below was sequenced from the same sample in a study of blood T cell repertoires in COVID-19 (dated by TCRdb to the early 2020s). The library relied on the immunoSEQ multiplex PCR assay. TCRdb re-hosts the immuneACCESS table, in-frame sequences only. Its copies lack some clones; in the studies checked, an unresolved V gene accounts for under half of them, and the cause for the rest is not known. Across this sample there are 300,000 to 350,000 clones, with nearly 90% seen only once. Approximately 4% of the sample lies in the top ten. The sample comprised PBMCs or T cells enriched from blood (not recorded which). Receptor source: a young woman with acute COVID-19.

This chain joins TRBV4-2 and TRBJ1-5; TRBD1 aligns across 11 bases. V lost 2 bases, J lost 5 bases, and 2 bases stayed unmatched. The CDR3 has 15 residues. The germline V gene has CDR1 LGHNA and CDR2 YNFKEQ. The CDR3 loop is CASSQRTGGDQPQHF. The CDR3 DNA reads as TGTGCCAGCAGCCAAAGGACAGGGGGCGATCAGCCCCAGCATTTT.

The CDR3 DNA is TGTGCCAGCAGTCTTAGCGGGAGGGCCGCAGATACGCAGTATTTT. It yields the protein CASSLSGRAADTQYF. The genes are TRBV27 and TRBJ2-3; 11 positions match TRBD2. This CDR3 has 15 amino acids. Germline lookup yields CDR1 MNHEY and CDR2 SMNVEV (reference sequence). V lost 5 bases to trimming and J lost 4 bases; unmatched junction nucleotides: 5.

The rearrangement uses TRBV29-1 and TRBJ2-7; 8 bases are shared with TRBD1. CDR1 and CDR2 (germline): SQVTM, ANQGSEA. The CDR3 has 13 amino acids. V gave up 4 bases and J gave up 3 bases; unmatched junction bases: 5. The CDR3 nucleotides read TGCAGCGTTGCCGGGACAGGACGCTACGAGCAGTACTTC. The encoded protein is CSVAGTGRYEQYF.

The chain employs TRBV7-8 and TRBJ2-7, with TRBD2 as a possible D gene (6 bases). The V gene's germline CDR1 is SGHVS and CDR2 FQNEAQ. CDR3 length: 14 residues. Trimming shortened V by 5 bases and J by 2 bases, and 13 bases separated the two germline ends. This chain's CDR3 is CASSPSELAYEQYF. The CDR3 DNA sequence: TGTGCCAGCAGCCCTAGCGAACTAGCCTACGAGCAGTACTTC.

This chain uses TRBV28 with TRBJ2-1; 11 nucleotides match TRBD2. Trimming cost V 2 bases and J 6 bases; bases outside gene matches: 6. Per germline, CDR1 MDHEN and CDR2 SYDVKM. The length of the CDR3 is 16 residues. The CDR3 spells CASSLGTSGRVNEQFF. DNA for the CDR3: TGTGCCAGCAGTTTAGGTACTAGCGGGAGAGTCAATGAGCAGTTCTTC.

In DNA form, the CDR3 reads TGCGCCAGCAGCTCTCTAGGACAGTCGAGCTCTGGAAACACCATATATTTT. This gives the protein CASSSLGQSSSGNTIYF. The chain uses TRBV5-1 and TRBJ1-3; a possible D gene is TRBD1 (6 bases). The CDR3 contains 17 residues. Germline-derived CDR1 and CDR2 are SGHRS and YFSETQ. V dropped 3 bases and J dropped 0 bases, with 16 bases sitting between them.

This clone is a singleton in its sample. The chain joins TRBV28 to TRBJ2-7; 7 bases line up with TRBD2. Germline V lookup: CDR1 MDHEN, CDR2 SYDVKM. The CDR3 contains 15 residues. V lost 2 bases and J lost 6; bases outside the gene matches: 10. CDR3 nucleotide sequence: TGTGCCAGCAGTTTAGGGGCCGCGGGAGAACGCGAGCAGTACTTC. It is translated as CASSLGAAGEREQYF.

The rearrangement uses TRBV2 and TRBJ1-1; TRBD1 agrees at 9 bases. Trimming removed 6 bases from V and 3 bases from J; junction bases left unmatched: 5. Germline V gives CDR1 SNHLY, CDR2 FYNNEI. This CDR3 has 14 residues. Here the CDR3 reads CASRETGGHTEAFF. The DNA of the CDR3 is TGTGCCAGCAGGGAGACAGGGGGGCACACTGAAGCTTTCTTT.

This chain uses TRBV7-9 with TRBJ2-1; 16 bases line up with TRBD2. Germline V CDR1 and CDR2: SEHNR, FQNEAQ (reference sequence). This CDR3 contains 15 residues. V gave up 4 bases and J gave up 9 bases; unmatched junction bases: 3. The CDR3 DNA reads as TGTGCCAGCAGCTCGGGACTAGCGGGAGGGGGTGAGCAGTTCTTC. Its protein product is CASSSGLAGGGEQFF.

This clone appeared once. The chain links TRBV28 to TRBJ1-1, with a tentative D call TRBD1 (6 bases). This CDR3 spans 12 amino acids. The germline V and J ends were trimmed by 6 bases and 3 bases, with 8 bases remaining between them. Germline V CDR1 and CDR2: MDHEN, SYDVKM. This CDR3 is CASRTGHTEAFF. The CDR3 nucleotides read TGTGCCAGCAGAACAGGGCACACTGAAGCTTTCTTT.

J is TRBJ2-7 and V is TRBV7-9; 7 bases align to TRBD1. This CDR3 comprises 15 residues. Germline lookup yields CDR1 SEHNR and CDR2 FQNEAQ (reference sequence). J lost 3 bases, V lost 0 bases, and 5 bases had no gene match. This chain's CDR3 is CASSLATGSLYEQYF. The CDR3 region has the DNA TGTGCCAGCAGCTTAGCGACAGGGTCTCTCTACGAGCAGTACTTC.

This chain links TRBV28 with TRBJ1-1; D is uncertain. Trimming pared 5 bases from V and 3 bases from J, leaving 10 bases between. CDR1 is MDHEN, CDR2 SYDVKM, per germline. The CDR3 is 13 amino acids. CDR3 amino acids: CASSPTVDTEAFF. DNA for the CDR3: TGTGCCAGCAGTCCTACCGTGGACACTGAAGCTTTCTTT.

The chain links TRBV5-1 to TRBJ1-4; the D is unclear. V was clipped by 4 bases and J by 3 bases, with 13 bases between them. Looked up from germline, CDR1 is SGHRS and CDR2 is YFSETQ. The CDR3 is made up of 15 amino acids. The chain's CDR3 is CASSPLGSPNEKLFF. Written as DNA, the CDR3 is TGCGCCAGCAGCCCCCTGGGGAGTCCTAATGAAAAACTGTTTTTT.

CDR3 protein: CASSPGTGMGTDTQYF. The CDR3 DNA reads as TGCGCCAGCAGCCCAGGGACAGGGATGGGCACAGATACGCAGTATTTT. This rearrangement joins TRBV5-1 to TRBJ2-3; TRBD1 aligns across 9 bases. This CDR3 is built from 16 residues. Trimming took 4 bases from V and 1 from J; bases not matched to a gene: 7. Germline V gene lookup returns CDR1 SGHRS and CDR2 YFSETQ.

The rearrangement joins TRBV19 to TRBJ2-1; no definite D call. The V and J ends lost 6 bases and 0 bases respectively, with 12 bases between them. Germline V gene data show CDR1 as LNHDA and CDR2 as SQIVND (reference sequence). This CDR3 is built from 15 residues. The CDR3 DNA follows: TGTGCCAGTAGGGCCGGAAGGAGCTCCTACAATGAGCAGTTCTTC. It yields the protein CASRAGRSSYNEQFF.

The rearrangement joins TRBV29-1 to TRBJ1-1; the D gene is possibly TRBD1 (6 bases). CDR1 SQVTM and CDR2 ANQGSEA come from the germline V gene. V lost 4 bases and J lost 1, with 13 bases in between. There are 14 residues in the CDR3. The CDR3 reads CSVAPRQANTEAFF. The CDR3 bases are TGCAGCGTTGCCCCTCGACAGGCGAACACTGAAGCTTTCTTT. Using reference TRBV29-1 and TRBJ1-1 for the parts outside the CDR3, the full variable domain is SAVISQKPSRDICQRGTSLTIQCQVDSQVTMMFWYRQQPGQSLTLIATANQGSEATYESGFVIDKFPISRPNLTFSTLTVSNMSPEDSSIYLCSVAPRQANTEAFFGQGTRLTVV.

The J gene is TRBJ2-7, the V gene TRBV11-2; 9 bases line up with TRBD1. The CDR3 is 16 amino acids. Germline V CDR1 and CDR2: SGHAT, FQNNGV. V trimming: 4 bases; J trimming: 6 bases; junction bases outside the gene matches: 13. The CDR3 loop is CASSWMDDRGYCEQYF. As DNA, the CDR3 is TGTGCCAGCAGCTGGATGGACGACAGGGGGTATTGCGAGCAGTACTTC.

The sample holds one count of this clone. CDR3 region: CASSSPYRGNEQFF. CDR3 in DNA: TGTGCCAGCAGTTCCCCCTATCGGGGGAATGAGCAGTTCTTC. The chain combines TRBV27 with TRBJ2-1; TRBD2 is a possible D gene (6 bases). The V end lost 4 bases, the J end lost 7 bases, and 14 bases lay between the germline ends. CDR1 is MNHEY and CDR2 is SMNVEV in the germline V gene (reference sequence). The CDR3 has 14 amino acids.

The chain carries TRBV3-1 (or the pseudogene TRBV3-2) and TRBJ2-4; 10 nucleotides match TRBD2. The CDR3 extends over 17 amino acids. The junction had 6 bases not matched to a gene; V was cut back by 4 bases and J by 0 bases. Germline V gives CDR1 LGHDT, CDR2 YNNKEL (reference sequence). The CDR3 reads CASSRTSGDLAKNIQYF. DNA for the CDR3: TGTGCCAGCAGCCGGACTAGCGGAGACCTAGCCAAAAACATTCAGTACTTC.

The chain has TRBV18 and TRBJ2-7, with D maybe TRBD2 (5 bases). Germline values: CDR1 KGHSH, CDR2 LQKENI. This CDR3 spans 13 amino acids. V shed 0 bases and J shed 6 bases, with 9 bases lying between them. DNA for the CDR3: TGTGCCAGCTCACCACCGGGGAGACGCGAGCAGTACTTC. The encoded protein is CASSPPGRREQYF.

The V call is TRBV5-1, the J call TRBJ1-6; D is possibly TRBD1 (6 bases). V lost 5 bases, J lost 9 bases, and 9 bases lay in between. CDR1 is SGHRS, CDR2 YFSETQ, per germline. The CDR3 sequence is 12 residues long. The CDR3 DNA sequence: TGCGCCAGCAGACAGGGACCTTCACCCCTCCACTTT. Translating it yields CASRQGPSPLHF. Supplemented by reference TRBV5-1 and TRBJ1-6, the full variable domain reads KAGVTQTPRYLIKTRGQQVTLSCSPISGHRSVSWYQQTPGQGLQFLFEYFSETQRNKGNFPGRFSGRQFSNSRSEMNVSTLELGDSALYLCASRQGPSPLHFGNGTRLTVT.

The rearrangement links TRBV7-3 to TRBJ2-1; possibly TRBD1 for D (5 bases). The germline CDR1 and CDR2 sequences are SGHTA and FQGTGA. Trimming took off 2 bases at V and 5 bases at J, with 10 bases between the two ends. The CDR3 extends over 14 amino acids. The CDR3 protein is CASSLQGSNNEQFF. CDR3 in DNA: TGTGCCAGCAGCTTACAGGGAAGCAACAATGAGCAGTTCTTC.

Of note for this clone: Other DNA sequences of this sample code for an identical CDR3. This rearrangement joins TRBV5-1 to TRBJ1-4; 7 bases align to TRBD1. The CDR3 consists of 14 residues. Germline loops: CDR1 SGHRS, CDR2 YFSETQ. V shed 4 bases, J shed 4 bases, and the junction held 4 bases outside the gene matches. CDR3 loop: CASSLGQVNEKLFF. The DNA for the CDR3 is TGCGCCAGCAGCCTCGGACAGGTTAATGAAAAACTGTTTTTT.

V and J are TRBV11-2 and TRBJ2-5, with 7 bases lining up with TRBD1. CDR1 and CDR2 from the germline V gene are SGHAT and FQNNGV. This CDR3 has 16 amino acids. The V segment lost 0 bases and the J segment 9 bases; nucleotides outside the gene matches: 13. DNA of the CDR3: TGTGCCAGCAGCTTAGAGGTGGGGGACAGAGGGGGTTCCCAGTACTTC. Its translation is CASSLEVGDRGGSQYF.

V is TRBV5-6 and J is TRBJ2-7; 9 nucleotides line up with TRBD1. This CDR3 has 14 residues. The V gene end was trimmed by 2 bases and the J gene end by 4 bases; junction bases not matched to a gene: 4. Germline V gene data show CDR1 as SGHDT and CDR2 as YYEEEE. The CDR3 nucleotides are TGTGCCAGCAGCTTCCCGACAGGGGGGTACGAGCAGTACTTC. It is translated as CASSFPTGGYEQYF.

The chain employs TRBV7-6 and TRBJ2-1, with a possible D match to TRBD2 (6 bases). This CDR3 is 16 amino acids long. CDR1 and CDR2 (germline): SGHVS, FNYEAQ. V was clipped by 5 bases and J by 4 bases, with 18 bases between them. This CDR3 is CASSQGSLALYNEQFF. The CDR3 DNA follows: TGTGCCAGCAGCCAAGGAAGTCTAGCGCTATACAATGAGCAGTTCTTC. The full variable domain, completed using reference TRBV7-6 and TRBJ2-1, is GAGVSQSPRYKVTKRGQDVALRCDPISGHVSLYWYRQALGQGPEFLTYFNYEAQQDKSGLPNDRFSAERPEGSISTLTIQRTEQRDSAMYRCASSQGSLALYNEQFFGPGTRLTVL.

This rearrangement joins TRBV15 to TRBJ2-3; TRBD1 aligns across 9 bases. V was clipped by 1 base and J by 1 base; unmatched bases: 0. The germline CDR1 and CDR2 sequences are LNHNV and YYDKDF (reference sequence). This CDR3 has 15 residues. CDR3 bases: TGTGCCACCAGCAGAGGACAGGGGGGCACAGATACGCAGTATTTT. This sequence encodes CATSRGQGGTDTQYF. The full variable domain, rest sourced from reference TRBV15 and TRBJ2-3, is DAMVIQNPRYQVTQFGKPVTLSCSQTLNHNVMYWYQQKSSQAPKLLFHYYDKDFNNEADTPDNFQSRRPNTSFCFLDIRSPGLGDTAMYLCATSRGQGGTDTQYFGPGTRLTVL.

V is TRBV7-6 and J is TRBJ2-1; D gene ambiguous. Trimming shortened V by 0 bases and J by 7 bases, and 7 bases separated the two germline ends. The CDR3 is 13 amino acids. The germline gives CDR1 SGHVS, CDR2 FNYEAQ. The CDR3 DNA reads as TGTGCCAGCAGCTTAGCGCAGGAAAATGAGCAGTTCTTC. It translates to CASSLAQENEQFF.

This sequence joins TRBV7-3 and TRBJ2-2; 8 bases are a match to TRBD1. Germline V gene sequence: CDR1 SGHTA, CDR2 FQGTGA. The J segment lost 7 bases and the V segment lost 5 bases, leaving 6 bases of the junction unmatched. The length of the CDR3 is 14 residues. In nucleotides, the CDR3 is TGTGCCAGCAGCCTACAGGGACAGGTCGGGGAGCTGTTTTTT. Amino acid sequence: CASSLQGQVGELFF.